The present T cell receptor (beta chain) was sequenced within a study of T cell responses to AZD1222 COVID-19 vaccine. Regarding the study as a whole: Donor demographics were predominantly white British with a female majority; clonal diversity may be underestimated.

Repertoires were generated with immunoSEQ multiplex PCR, while TCRdb's copy carries only in-frame clones and drops some. In the table there are 75,000 to 100,000 clones, around 94% of which are singletons. Deletions cut 7 bases from V and 3 bases from J, with 16 bases between. Germline CDR1 reads ENHRY; CDR2 reads SYGVKD. The CDR3 has 14 amino acids. In the case of this clone: Its antigen is currently unknown.

V usage is TRBV10-3 and J usage is TRBJ2-7; D possibly corresponds to TRBD2 (6 bases). This clonotype was obtained from an adult in good health. The sample was peripheral blood, taken on day 0 of AZD1222 vaccination. CDR3 residues: CAITTGRFSYEQYF. The CDR3 DNA reads as TGTGCCATCACTACCGGGAGATTTAGCTACGAGCAGTACTTC.